This TCR beta chain was obtained from a study of STAT3 mutations in large granular lymphocyte leukemia. Study summary: Roughly half of the longitudinally sequenced T-LGLL patients carried detectable canonical activating STAT3 mutations. General observations from the study: Every T-LGLL patient had at least one immunodominant TCRbeta clonotype. Variable sampling intervals and differing treatment regimens complicated linking therapy response to TCR clonal burden changes. After therapy, about 30% of the 18 patients switched clonotypes, all new clones STAT3 wild type.

To note about this clone: What it binds is not known.

From germline, CDR1 is SGHNT and CDR2 YYREEE (reference sequence). The CDR3 contains 12 residues. V was pared by 1 base and J by 3 bases, with 5 bases between. Some clones are missing from TCRdb's copy, which holds only in-frame ones; the method was immunoSEQ multiplex PCR. The sample includes around 30,000 clones, more than 75% of them seen just once. Sequenced: peripheral blood mononuclear cells. This TCR was recovered from a man aged 60-69 years with T-cell large granular lymphocyte leukemia. Some clones in this sample may be carry-over from other donors' samples. This chain uses TRBV5-4 with TRBJ2-7; D is uncertain. The CDR3 bases are TGTGCCAGCAGCTTGCCCGGCTACGAGCAGTACTTC. It encodes CASSLPGYEQYF.